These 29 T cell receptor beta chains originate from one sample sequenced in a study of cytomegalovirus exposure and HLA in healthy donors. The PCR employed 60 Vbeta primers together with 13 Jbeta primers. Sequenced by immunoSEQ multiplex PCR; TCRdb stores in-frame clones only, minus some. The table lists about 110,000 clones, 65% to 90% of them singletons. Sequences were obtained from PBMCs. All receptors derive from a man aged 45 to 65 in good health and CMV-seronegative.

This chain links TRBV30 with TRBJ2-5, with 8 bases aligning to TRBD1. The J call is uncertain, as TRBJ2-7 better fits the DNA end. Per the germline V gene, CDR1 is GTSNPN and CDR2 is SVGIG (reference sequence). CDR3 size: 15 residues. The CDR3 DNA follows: TGTGCCTGGAGGGATAGGACAGGGAAATTTCACGAGCAGTACTTC. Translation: CAWRDRTGKFHEQYF.

The CDR3 sequence is CASSQGLGTASYEQYF. As DNA, the CDR3 is TGTGCCAGCAGCCAAGGATTAGGGACAGCATCCTACGAGCAGTACTTC. The V and J genes are TRBV4-2 and TRBJ2-7, with 7 bases aligning to TRBD1. V trimming: 1 base; J trimming: 1 base; junction bases outside the gene matches: 7. The length of the CDR3 is 16 residues. CDR1 is LGHNA and CDR2 is YNFKEQ in the germline V gene.

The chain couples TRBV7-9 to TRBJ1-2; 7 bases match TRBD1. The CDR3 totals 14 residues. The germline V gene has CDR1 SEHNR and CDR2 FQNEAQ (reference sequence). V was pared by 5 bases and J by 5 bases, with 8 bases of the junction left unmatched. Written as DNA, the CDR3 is TGTGCCAGCAGCGGGGACAGCCCCACTTATGGCTACACCTTC. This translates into CASSGDSPTYGYTF.

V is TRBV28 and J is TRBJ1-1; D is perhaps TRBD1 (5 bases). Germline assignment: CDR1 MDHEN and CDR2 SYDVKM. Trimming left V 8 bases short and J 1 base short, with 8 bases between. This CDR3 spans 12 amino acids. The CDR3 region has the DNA TGTGCCAGCGAAGGACAGAACACTGAAGCTTTCTTT. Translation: CASEGQNTEAFF.

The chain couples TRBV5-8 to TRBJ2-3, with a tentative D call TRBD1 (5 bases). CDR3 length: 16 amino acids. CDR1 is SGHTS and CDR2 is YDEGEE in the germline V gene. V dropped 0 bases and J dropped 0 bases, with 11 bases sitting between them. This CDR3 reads CASSLGQPSSTDTQYF. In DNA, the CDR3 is TGTGCCAGCAGCTTGGGACAGCCCTCTAGCACAGATACGCAGTATTTT.

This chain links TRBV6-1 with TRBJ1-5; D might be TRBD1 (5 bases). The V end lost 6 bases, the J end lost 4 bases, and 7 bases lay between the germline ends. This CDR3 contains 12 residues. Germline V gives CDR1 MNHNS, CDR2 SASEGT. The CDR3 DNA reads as TGTGCCAGCAGGGGGGGAAATCAGCCCCAGCATTTT. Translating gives CASRGGNQPQHF.

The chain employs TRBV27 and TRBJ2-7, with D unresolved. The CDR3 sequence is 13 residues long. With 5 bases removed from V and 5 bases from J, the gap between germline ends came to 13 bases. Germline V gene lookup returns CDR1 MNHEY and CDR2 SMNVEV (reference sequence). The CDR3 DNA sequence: TGTGCCAGCAGTACTCTAGACCCTCACGAGCAGTACTTC. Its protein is CASSTLDPHEQYF.

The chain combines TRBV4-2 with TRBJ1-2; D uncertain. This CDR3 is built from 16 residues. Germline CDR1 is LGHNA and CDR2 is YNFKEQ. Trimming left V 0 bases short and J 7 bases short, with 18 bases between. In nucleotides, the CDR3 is TGTGCCAGCAGCCAAGAATCCGGGAATGACCGCGGTGGCTACACCTTC. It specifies CASSQESGNDRGGYTF.

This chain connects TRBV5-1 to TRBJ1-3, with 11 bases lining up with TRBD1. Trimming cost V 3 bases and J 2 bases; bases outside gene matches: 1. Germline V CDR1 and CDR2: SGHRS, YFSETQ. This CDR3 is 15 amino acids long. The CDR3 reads CASSSGQGAGNTIYF. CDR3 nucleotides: TGCGCCAGCAGCTCGGGACAGGGGGCTGGAAACACCATATATTTT. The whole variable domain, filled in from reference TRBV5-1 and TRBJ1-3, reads KAGVTQTPRYLIKTRGQQVTLSCSPISGHRSVSWYQQTPGQGLQFLFEYFSETQRNKGNFPGRFSGRQFSNSRSEMNVSTLELGDSALYLCASSSGQGAGNTIYFGEGSWLTVV.

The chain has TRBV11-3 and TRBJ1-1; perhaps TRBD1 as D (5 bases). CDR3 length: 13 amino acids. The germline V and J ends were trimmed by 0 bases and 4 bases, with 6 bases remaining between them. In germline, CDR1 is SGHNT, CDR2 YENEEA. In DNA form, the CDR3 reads TGTGCCAGCAGCTTAGAGGGGGGCACTGAAGCTTTCTTT. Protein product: CASSLEGGTEAFF.

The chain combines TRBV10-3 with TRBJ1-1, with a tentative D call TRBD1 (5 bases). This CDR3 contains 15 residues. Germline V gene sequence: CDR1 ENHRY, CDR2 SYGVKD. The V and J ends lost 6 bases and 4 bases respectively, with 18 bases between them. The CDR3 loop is CAISRVREMSTEAFF. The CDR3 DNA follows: TGTGCCATCAGCCGAGTCAGGGAAATGAGCACTGAAGCTTTCTTT.

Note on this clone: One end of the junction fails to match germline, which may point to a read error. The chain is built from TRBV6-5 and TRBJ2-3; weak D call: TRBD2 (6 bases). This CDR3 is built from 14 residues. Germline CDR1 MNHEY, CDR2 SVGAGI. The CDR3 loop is CAGRRGLTTDTQYF. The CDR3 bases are TGTGCCGGCAGAAGGGGACTCACCACAGATACGCAGTATTTT.

CDR3 protein: CASSTGTRYEQYF. CDR3 coding DNA: TGTGCCAGCAGTACAGGGACACGTTACGAGCAGTACTTC. This chain links TRBV25-1 with TRBJ2-7, with D possibly being TRBD1 (6 bases). The CDR3 spans 13 residues. CDR1 MGHDK and CDR2 SYGVNS come from the germline V gene. Trimming stripped 5 bases from V and 4 bases from J, with 12 bases between.

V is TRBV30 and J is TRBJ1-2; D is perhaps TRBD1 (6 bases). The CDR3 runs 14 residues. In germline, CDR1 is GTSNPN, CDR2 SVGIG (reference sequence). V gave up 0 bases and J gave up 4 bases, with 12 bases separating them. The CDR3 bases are TGTGCCTGGAGTGTACCCGGACAGCTCTATGGCTACACCTTC. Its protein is CAWSVPGQLYGYTF.

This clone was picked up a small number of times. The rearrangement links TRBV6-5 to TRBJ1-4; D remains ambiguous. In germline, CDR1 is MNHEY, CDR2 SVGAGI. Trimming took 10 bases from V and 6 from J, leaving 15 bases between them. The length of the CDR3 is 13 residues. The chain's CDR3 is CATRRFSHEKLFF. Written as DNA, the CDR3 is TGTGCCACCAGGAGGTTTTCCCATGAAAAACTGTTTTTT.

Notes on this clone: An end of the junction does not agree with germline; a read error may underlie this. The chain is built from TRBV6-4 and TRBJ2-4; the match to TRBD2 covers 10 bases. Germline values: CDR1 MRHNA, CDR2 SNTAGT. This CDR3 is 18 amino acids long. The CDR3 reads CANSDASGGAGTKNIQYF. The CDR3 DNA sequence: TGTGCCAACAGTGACGCCAGCGGGGGGGCCGGAACCAAAAACATTCAGTACTTC.

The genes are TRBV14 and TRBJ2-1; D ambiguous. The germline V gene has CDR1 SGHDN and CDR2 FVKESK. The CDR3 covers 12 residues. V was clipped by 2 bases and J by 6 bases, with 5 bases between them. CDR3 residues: CASSQSVNEQFF. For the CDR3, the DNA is TGTGCCAGCAGCCAATCGGTCAATGAGCAGTTCTTC. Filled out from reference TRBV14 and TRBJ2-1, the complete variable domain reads EAGVTQFPSHSVIEKGQTVTLRCDPISGHDNLYWYRRVMGKEIKFLLHFVKESKQDESGMPNNRFLAERTGGTYSTLKVQPAELEDSGVYFCASSQSVNEQFFGPGTRLTVL.

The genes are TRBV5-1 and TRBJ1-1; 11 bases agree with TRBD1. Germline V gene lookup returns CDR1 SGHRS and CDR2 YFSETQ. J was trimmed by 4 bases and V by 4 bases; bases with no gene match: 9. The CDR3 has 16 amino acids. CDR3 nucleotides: TGCGCCAGCAGCAGTCGGACAGGGGGCCCTAGCACTGAAGCTTTCTTT. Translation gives CASSSRTGGPSTEAFF. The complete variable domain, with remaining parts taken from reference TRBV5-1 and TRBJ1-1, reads KAGVTQTPRYLIKTRGQQVTLSCSPISGHRSVSWYQQTPGQGLQFLFEYFSETQRNKGNFPGRFSGRQFSNSRSEMNVSTLELGDSALYLCASSSRTGGPSTEAFFGQGTRLTVV.

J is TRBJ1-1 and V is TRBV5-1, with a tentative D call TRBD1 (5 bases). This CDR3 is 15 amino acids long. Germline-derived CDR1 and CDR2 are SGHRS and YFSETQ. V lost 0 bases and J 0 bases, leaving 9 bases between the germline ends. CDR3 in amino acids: CASSLAGNLNTEAFF. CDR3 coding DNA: TGCGCCAGCAGCTTGGCAGGGAATTTGAACACTGAAGCTTTCTTT.

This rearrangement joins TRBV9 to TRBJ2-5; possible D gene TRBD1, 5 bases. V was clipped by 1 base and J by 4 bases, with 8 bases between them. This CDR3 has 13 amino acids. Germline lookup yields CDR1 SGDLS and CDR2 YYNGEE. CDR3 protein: CASSVTGIETQYF. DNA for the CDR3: TGTGCCAGCAGCGTAACAGGAATAGAGACCCAGTACTTC.

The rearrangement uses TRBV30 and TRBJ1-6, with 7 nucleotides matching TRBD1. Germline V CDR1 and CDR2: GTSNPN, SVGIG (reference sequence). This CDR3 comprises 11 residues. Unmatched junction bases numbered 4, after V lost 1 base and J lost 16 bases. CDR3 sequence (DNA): TGTGCCTGGAGTGGGGACAGTTGGCTCCACTTT. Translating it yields CAWSGDSWLHF.

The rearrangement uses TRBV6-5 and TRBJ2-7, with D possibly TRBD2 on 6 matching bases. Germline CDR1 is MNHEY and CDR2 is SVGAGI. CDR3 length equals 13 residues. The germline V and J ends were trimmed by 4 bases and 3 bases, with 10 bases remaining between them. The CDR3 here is CASSSGLRYEQYV. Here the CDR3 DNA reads TGTGCCAGCAGTTCGGGACTGCGCTACGAGCAGTACGTC.

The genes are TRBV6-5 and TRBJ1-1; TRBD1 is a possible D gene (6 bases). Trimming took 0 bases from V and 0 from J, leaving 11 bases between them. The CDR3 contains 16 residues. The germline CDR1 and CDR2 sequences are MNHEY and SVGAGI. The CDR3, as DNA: TGTGCCAGCAGTTACTCCCCTCACAGGGTGAACACTGAAGCTTTCTTT. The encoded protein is CASSYSPHRVNTEAFF.

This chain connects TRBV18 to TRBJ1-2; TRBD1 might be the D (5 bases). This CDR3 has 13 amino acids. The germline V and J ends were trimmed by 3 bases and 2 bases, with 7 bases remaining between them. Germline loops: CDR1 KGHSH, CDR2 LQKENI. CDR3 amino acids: CASSPSGNYGYTF. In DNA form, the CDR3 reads TGTGCCAGCTCACCCTCAGGGAACTATGGCTACACCTTC. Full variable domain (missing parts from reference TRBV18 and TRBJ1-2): NAGVMQNPRHLVRRRGQEARLRCSPMKGHSHVYWYRQLPEEGLKFMVYLQKENIIDESGMPKERFSAEFPKEGPSILRIQQVVRGDSAAYFCASSPSGNYGYTFGSGTRLTVV.

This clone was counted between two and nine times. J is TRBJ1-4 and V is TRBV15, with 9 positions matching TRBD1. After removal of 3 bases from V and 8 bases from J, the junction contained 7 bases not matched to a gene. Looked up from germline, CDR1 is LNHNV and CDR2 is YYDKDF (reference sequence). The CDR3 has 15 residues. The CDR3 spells CATSRRRDRVEKLFF. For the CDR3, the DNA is TGTGCCACCAGCAGGAGACGGGACAGGGTGGAAAAACTGTTTTTT. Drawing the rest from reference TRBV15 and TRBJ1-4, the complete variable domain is DAMVIQNPRYQVTQFGKPVTLSCSQTLNHNVMYWYQQKSSQAPKLLFHYYDKDFNNEADTPDNFQSRRPNTSFCFLDIRSPGLGDTAMYLCATSRRRDRVEKLFFGSGTQLSVL.

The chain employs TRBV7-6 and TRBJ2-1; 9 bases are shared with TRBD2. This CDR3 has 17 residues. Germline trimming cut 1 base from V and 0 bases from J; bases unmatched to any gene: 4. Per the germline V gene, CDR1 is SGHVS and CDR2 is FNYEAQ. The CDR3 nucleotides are TGTGCCAGCAGCTTAGGCGGGGGGGAAAGCTCCTACAATGAGCAGTTCTTC. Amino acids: CASSLGGGESSYNEQFF.

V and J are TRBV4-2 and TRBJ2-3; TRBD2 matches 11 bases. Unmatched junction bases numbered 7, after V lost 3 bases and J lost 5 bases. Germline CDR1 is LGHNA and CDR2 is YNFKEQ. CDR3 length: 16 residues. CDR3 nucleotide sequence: TGTGCCAGCAGCCACCTACTAGCGGGGGAGAGAGATACGCAGTATTTT. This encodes CASSHLLAGERDTQYF.

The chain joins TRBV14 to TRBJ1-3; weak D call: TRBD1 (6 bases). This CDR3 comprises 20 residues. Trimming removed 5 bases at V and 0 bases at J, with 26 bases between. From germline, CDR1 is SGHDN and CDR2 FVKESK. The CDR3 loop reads CASSSFPRRGGSNSGNTIYF. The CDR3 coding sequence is TGTGCCAGCAGCTCCTTCCCGCGCAGGGGTGGTTCAAACTCTGGAAACACCATATATTTT.

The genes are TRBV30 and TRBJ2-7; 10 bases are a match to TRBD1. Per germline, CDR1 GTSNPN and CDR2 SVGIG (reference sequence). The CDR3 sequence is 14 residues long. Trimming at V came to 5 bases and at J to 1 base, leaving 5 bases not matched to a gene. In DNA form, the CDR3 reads TGTGCCTGGGAGCCGGGACAGGGGTCCTACGAGCAGTACTTC. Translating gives CAWEPGQGSYEQYF.